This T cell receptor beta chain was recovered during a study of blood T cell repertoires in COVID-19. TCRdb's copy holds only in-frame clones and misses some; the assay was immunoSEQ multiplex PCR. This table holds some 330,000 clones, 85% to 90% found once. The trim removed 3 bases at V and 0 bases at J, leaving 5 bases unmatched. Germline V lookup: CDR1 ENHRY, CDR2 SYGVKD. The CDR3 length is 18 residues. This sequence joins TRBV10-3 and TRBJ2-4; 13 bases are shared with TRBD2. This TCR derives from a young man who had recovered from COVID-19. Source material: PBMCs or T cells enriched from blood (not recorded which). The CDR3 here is CAISDGTSGTVAKNIQYF. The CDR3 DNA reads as TGTGCCATCAGTGACGGGACTAGCGGGACCGTAGCCAAAAACATTCAGTACTTC.